This record concerns one TCR beta chain sequence. Its antigen remains unknown. The data derive from a study of OX40 agonist ivuxolimab in advanced cancers. Study-wide points: CD8+ T cells were the subset that, on average, had more expanded clones than CD4+. Antigen specificity remained undetermined for the expanded peripheral T cells. Low normalized T-cell clonal expansion was also seen in some nonresponders. Dosing at 0.1 to 3.0 mg/kg was accompanied by clonal expansion of CD4+ and CD8+ blood T cells by week 6.

The trim removed 3 bases at V and 6 bases at J, leaving 12 bases unmatched. This CDR3 spans 16 amino acids. Germline CDR1 and CDR2: MNHNS and SASEGT. Measured with immunoSEQ multiplex PCR; TCRdb has only the in-frame clones, and not every one. The sample shows about 96,000 clones, roughly 91% of them seen only once. Sequenced here: CD4+ or CD8+ T cells sorted from blood, sampled in a trial of the OX40 agonist ivuxolimab. The gene calls are TRBV6-1 and TRBJ1-2; TRBD1 agrees at 8 bases. The TCR was taken from an adult with an advanced solid tumor such as melanoma, head and neck, liver or kidney cancer. This chain's CDR3 is CASSDSGQGYRHGYTF. The CDR3 coding sequence is TGTGCCAGCAGTGATAGTGGACAGGGATATAGGCATGGCTACACCTTC.